This TCR beta chain was identified during a study of early T cells in non-severe SARS-CoV-2 infection. The study's findings and limits: Anti-spike CD8 responses were favored by VDJdb matching, which missed private and CD4 specificities.

Notes on this clonotype: The target antigen is unknown.

Germline V CDR1 and CDR2: LNHDA, SQIVND (reference sequence). Unmatched junction bases numbered 5, after V lost 10 bases and J lost 2 bases. The CDR3 is 14 residues long. TCRdb used MiXCR to reprocess the 5' RACE reads, holding one entry per CDR3 protein. The sample lists some 71,000 distinct CDR3 sequences; 12% were seen once. This TCR derives from an adult who was a healthcare worker with PCR-confirmed SARS-CoV-2 infection or an uninfected control (not recorded which). V gene TRBV19 combines with J gene TRBJ2-6; 7 nucleotides match TRBD1. Sequencing was carried out using whole blood. CDR3 coding DNA: TGTGCCACCAACACAGGGGCTGGGGCCAACGTCCTGACTTTC. Its translation is CATNTGAGANVLTF.